This T cell receptor (beta chain) was identified in a study of breast tumors, draining lymph nodes, adjacent tissues (dated by TCRdb to the mid-2010s). Notes on the research overall: In breast cancer patients, the study compared the TCR beta repertoires of tumor, adjacent nontumor tissue and axillary lymph nodes. The study aimed to assess the relationships and possible T-cell exchange between tumor, surrounding tissue and draining lymph node repertoires in human breast cancer.

As regards this clonotype: What antigen it recognizes has not been identified. Base qualities are missing; no much larger clone stands one base away.

What the study reported, not specific to this receptor: The similarity between tumor and nontumor tissue repertoires was significantly greater in luminal-like breast cancer than in basal-like breast cancer. The data were considered consistent with the idea that most tumor T cells come from the lymph node and then expand in tumor tissue. T-cell repertoire diversity in tumors was found to be lower than in lymph nodes but higher than in nontumor tissue, and preferential V and J gene usage was observed. The study presented the conclusion that tumor T cells originate in lymph nodes as consistent with a hypothesis, not as something directly demonstrated.

Lymph node samples came from the axillary draining lymph nodes of breast cancer patients. Inclusive of the bounding cysteine and phenylalanine, the CDR3 is 11 residues long. The entry retains the CDR3 DNA only, 33 bases that are in frame from base 1. The germline V gene provides CDR1 SGHVS and CDR2 FQNEAQ. The junction carries 4 bases between V and J, which are trimmed by 5 bases and 3 bases respectively. Sequencing took place on an Illumina HiSeq 2000. Multiplex PCR amplification was used to generate the TCR beta chain libraries. The amplified TCR beta chain products were analyzed by high-throughput sequencing. TCRdb took the public reads, trimmed them with fastp at Q25, ran MiXCR for clone calling and kept in-frame beta chains. Entries that share a CDR3 protein sequence are merged under the most common genes and DNA. The sample data list roughly 110,000 distinct CDR3 sequences, and 30% of these were observed just once. Approximately 5% of the sample goes to the ten largest clones.

Recombination linked TRBV7-8 to TRBJ2-5; the D gene assignment is ambiguous. This clonotype was obtained from a female donor with breast cancer. Some clones in this sample may be carry-over from other donors' samples. Sequenced: axillary lymph node tissue. The base sequence is TGTGCCAGCAGCAAAAAAGAGACCCAGTACTTC. Its coded protein is CASSKKETQYF. The full variable domain, completed from the reference TRBV7-8 and TRBJ2-5 proteins outside the CDR3, reads GAGVSQSPRYKVAKRGQDVALRCDPISGHVSLFWYQQALGQGPEFLTYFQNEAQLDKSGLPSDRFFAERPEGSVSTLKIQRTQQEDSAVYLCASSKKETQYFGPGTRLLVL.